These 5 T cell receptor beta chains were all obtained from the same sample, sequenced in a study of beta chain features in type 1 diabetes. Notes on the study in general: A moderate, significant TCRB CDR3 shortening appeared in type 1 diabetes across four CD4+ subsets.

cDNA synthesis used the whole RNA isolate, giving expressed TCRB sequences. Only in-frame clones appear in the TCRdb table, and some are missing; sequencing was by immunoSEQ multiplex PCR. This table holds around 340,000 clones, around 9% found once. Their specific antigens are unknown. Sequencing was done on a sample of central memory CD4+ T cells from blood. These receptors all come from a man under 40 with type 1 diabetes.

This clone was detected many times. The chain recombines TRBV7-9 with TRBJ2-4, with D possibly being TRBD1 or TRBD2 (5 bases each). The germline gives CDR1 SEHNR, CDR2 FQNEAQ (reference sequence). The CDR3 length is 11 residues. The germline V and J ends were trimmed by 7 bases and 8 bases, with 9 bases remaining between them. CDR3 in DNA: TGTGCCAGCATTGAGGGGTACATTCAGTACTTC. Translating gives CASIEGYIQYF.

This clone was counted only a few times. The chain is built from TRBV5-4 and TRBJ1-1, with D hard to call. This CDR3 contains 14 residues. Trimming took 1 base from V and 2 from J, leaving 9 bases between them. CDR1 and CDR2 from the germline V gene are SGHNT and YYREEE (reference sequence). The CDR3 protein is CASSLKTVNTEAFF. The CDR3 region has the DNA TGTGCCAGCAGCTTGAAAACAGTTAACACTGAAGCTTTCTTT.

The rearrangement joins TRBV7-9 to TRBJ1-5; D remains ambiguous. Germline V CDR1 and CDR2: SEHNR, FQNEAQ (reference sequence). Trimming took off 1 base at V and 5 bases at J, with 9 bases between the two ends. There are 14 residues in the CDR3. The CDR3 DNA is TGTGCCAGCAGCTTAGACGGAGGGTATCAGCCCCAGCATTTT. The encoded protein is CASSLDGGYQPQHF.

The chain carries TRBV2 and TRBJ2-3; D is ambiguous. Deletions cut 5 bases from V and 2 bases from J, with 14 bases between. This CDR3 region has 15 residues. Per the germline V gene, CDR1 is SNHLY and CDR2 is FYNNEI. The CDR3 DNA is TGTGCCAGCAGTATGCCAGCCACTTTCACAGATACGCAGTATTTT. Its translation: CASSMPATFTDTQYF.

This clone was detected only a few times. This rearrangement joins TRBV5-6 to TRBJ1-1, with 7 bases matching TRBD1. Trimming at V came to 5 bases and at J to 3 bases, leaving 10 bases not matched to a gene. Per germline, CDR1 SGHDT and CDR2 YYEEEE. This CDR3 is 15 amino acids long. DNA for the CDR3: TGTGCCAGCAGTTTTGACCCAGGGGGTGACACTGAAGCTTTCTTT. Its translation: CASSFDPGGDTEAFF.